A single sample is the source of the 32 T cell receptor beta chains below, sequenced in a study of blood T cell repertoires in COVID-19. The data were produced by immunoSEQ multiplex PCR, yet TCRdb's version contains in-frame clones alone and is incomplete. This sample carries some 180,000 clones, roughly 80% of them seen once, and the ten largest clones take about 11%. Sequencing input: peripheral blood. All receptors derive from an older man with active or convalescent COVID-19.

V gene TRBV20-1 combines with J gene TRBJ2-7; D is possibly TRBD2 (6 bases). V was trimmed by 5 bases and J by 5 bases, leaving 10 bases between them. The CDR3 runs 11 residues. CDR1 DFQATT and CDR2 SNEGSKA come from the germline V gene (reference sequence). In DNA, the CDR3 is TGCAGTGCTCGATGGAGGGACGAGCAGTACTTC. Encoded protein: CSARWRDEQYF.

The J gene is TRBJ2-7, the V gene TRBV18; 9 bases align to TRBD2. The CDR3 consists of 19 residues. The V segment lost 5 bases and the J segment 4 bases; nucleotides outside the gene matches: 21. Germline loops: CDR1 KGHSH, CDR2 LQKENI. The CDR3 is CASSSDIAAGGPFLYEQYF. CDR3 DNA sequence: TGTGCCAGCTCATCCGACATTGCGGCGGGAGGGCCCTTTTTGTACGAGCAGTACTTC.

CDR3 loop: CASSRRGLNTEAFF. The CDR3 coding sequence is TGTGCCAGCAGCCGGCGGGGGTTGAACACTGAAGCTTTCTTT. V and J are TRBV6-2 or TRBV6-3 and TRBJ1-1; D perhaps matches TRBD1 (5 bases). Germline CDR1 is MNHEY and CDR2 is SVGEGT. The CDR3 is 14 amino acids. V shed 6 bases and J shed 0 bases, with 11 bases lying between them.

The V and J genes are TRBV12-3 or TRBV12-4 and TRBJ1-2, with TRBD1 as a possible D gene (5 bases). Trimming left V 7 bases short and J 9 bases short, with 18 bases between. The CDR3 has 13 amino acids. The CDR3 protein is CASTQGRGLRYTF. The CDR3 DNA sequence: TGTGCCAGCACCCAGGGAAGGGGCCTCCGCTACACCTTC.

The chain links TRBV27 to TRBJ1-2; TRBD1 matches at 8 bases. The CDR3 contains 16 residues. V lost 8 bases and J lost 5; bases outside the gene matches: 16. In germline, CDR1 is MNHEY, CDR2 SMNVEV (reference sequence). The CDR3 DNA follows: TGTGCCAGCGGCCGGGACAGGAGCACCCCGGCTTATGGCTACACCTTC. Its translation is CASGRDRSTPAYGYTF.

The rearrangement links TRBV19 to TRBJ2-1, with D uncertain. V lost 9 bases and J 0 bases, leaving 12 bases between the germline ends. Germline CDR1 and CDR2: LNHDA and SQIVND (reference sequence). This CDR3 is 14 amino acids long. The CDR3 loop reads CARIERSSYNEQFF. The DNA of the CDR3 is TGTGCCAGGATCGAGAGGAGCTCCTACAATGAGCAGTTCTTC.

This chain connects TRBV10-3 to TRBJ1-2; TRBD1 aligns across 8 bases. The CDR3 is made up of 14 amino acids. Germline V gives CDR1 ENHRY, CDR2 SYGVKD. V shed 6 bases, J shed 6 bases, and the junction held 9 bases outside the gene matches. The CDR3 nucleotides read TGTGCCATCAGACCCGGGACAGGAACCCATGGCTACACCTTC. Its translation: CAIRPGTGTHGYTF.

The CDR3 DNA reads as TGTGCCAGCAGCCTCAGGGGGGGCGCGAGCGGGAGTACGTCCTACGAGCAGTACTTC. This translates into CASSLRGGASGSTSYEQYF. The chain couples TRBV7-6 to TRBJ2-7; tentatively, D is TRBD2 (8 bases). The CDR3 spans 19 residues. Trimming left V 5 bases short and J 1 base short, with 27 bases between. CDR1 SGHVS and CDR2 FNYEAQ come from the germline V gene. The full variable domain, completed using reference TRBV7-6 and TRBJ2-7, is GAGVSQSPRYKVTKRGQDVALRCDPISGHVSLYWYRQALGQGPEFLTYFNYEAQQDKSGLPNDRFSAERPEGSISTLTIQRTEQRDSAMYRCASSLRGGASGSTSYEQYFGPGTRLTVT.

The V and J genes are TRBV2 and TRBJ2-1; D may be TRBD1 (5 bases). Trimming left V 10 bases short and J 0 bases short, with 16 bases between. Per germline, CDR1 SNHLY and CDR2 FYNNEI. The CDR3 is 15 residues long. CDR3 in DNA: TGTGCCACTACCTCGGACACGAGCTCCTACAATGAGCAGTTCTTC. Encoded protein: CATTSDTSSYNEQFF.

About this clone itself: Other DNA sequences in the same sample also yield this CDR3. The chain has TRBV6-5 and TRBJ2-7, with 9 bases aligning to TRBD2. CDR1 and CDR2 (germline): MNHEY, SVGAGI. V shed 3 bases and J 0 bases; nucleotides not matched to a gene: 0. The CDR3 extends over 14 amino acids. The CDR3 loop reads CASSYSGSSYEQYF. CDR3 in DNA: TGTGCCAGCAGTTATAGCGGGAGCTCCTACGAGCAGTACTTC.

The chain's CDR3 is CASSYPNEKLFF. As DNA, the CDR3 is TGTGCCAGCAGTTACCCGAATGAAAAACTGTTTTTT. The chain recombines TRBV6-2 or TRBV6-3 with TRBJ1-4, with D uncertain. The germline V gene encodes CDR1 MNHEY and CDR2 SVGEGT. The CDR3 length is 12 residues. V lost 2 bases and J lost 5, with 3 bases in between.

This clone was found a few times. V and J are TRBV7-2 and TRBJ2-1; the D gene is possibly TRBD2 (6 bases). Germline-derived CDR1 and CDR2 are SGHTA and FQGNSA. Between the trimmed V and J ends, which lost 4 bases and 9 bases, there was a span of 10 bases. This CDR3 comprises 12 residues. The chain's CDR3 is CASSSYGGEQFF. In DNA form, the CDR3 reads TGTGCCAGCAGCTCGTACGGGGGTGAGCAGTTCTTC.

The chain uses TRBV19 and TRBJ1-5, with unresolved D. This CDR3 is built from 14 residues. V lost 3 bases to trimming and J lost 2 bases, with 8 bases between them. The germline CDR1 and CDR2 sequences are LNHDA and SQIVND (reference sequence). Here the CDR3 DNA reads TGTGCCAGTAGTATTGATCAGGGCAATCAGCCCCAGCATTTT. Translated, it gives CASSIDQGNQPQHF.

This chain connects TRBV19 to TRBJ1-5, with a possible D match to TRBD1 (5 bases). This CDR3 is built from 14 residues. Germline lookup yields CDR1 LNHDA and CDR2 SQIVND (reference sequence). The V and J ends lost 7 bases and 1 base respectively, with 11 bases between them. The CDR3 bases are TGTGCCAGTACTGGGGGGGGGAGCAATCAGCCCCAGCATTTT. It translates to CASTGGGSNQPQHF.

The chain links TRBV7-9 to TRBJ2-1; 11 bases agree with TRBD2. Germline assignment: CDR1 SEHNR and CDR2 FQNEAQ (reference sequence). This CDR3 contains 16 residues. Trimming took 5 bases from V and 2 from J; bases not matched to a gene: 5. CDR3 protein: CASSPAGLAAYNEQFF. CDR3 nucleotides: TGTGCCAGCAGCCCGGCGGGACTAGCGGCCTACAATGAGCAGTTCTTC.

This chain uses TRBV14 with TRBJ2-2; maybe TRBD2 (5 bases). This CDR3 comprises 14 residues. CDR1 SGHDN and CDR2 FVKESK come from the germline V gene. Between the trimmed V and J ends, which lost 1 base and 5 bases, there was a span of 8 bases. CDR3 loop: CASSQVRGTGELFF. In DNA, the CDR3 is TGTGCCAGCAGCCAAGTTCGGGGAACCGGGGAGCTGTTTTTT.

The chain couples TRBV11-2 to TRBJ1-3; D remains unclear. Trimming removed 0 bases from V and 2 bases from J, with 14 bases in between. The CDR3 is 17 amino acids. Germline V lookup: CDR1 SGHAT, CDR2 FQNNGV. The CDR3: CASSLDLPWRAGNTIYF. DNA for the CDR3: TGTGCCAGCAGCTTAGATCTGCCGTGGCGGGCTGGAAACACCATATATTTT. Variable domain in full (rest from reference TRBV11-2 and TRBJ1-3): EAGVAQSPRYKIIEKRQSVAFWCNPISGHATLYWYQQILGQGPKLLIQFQNNGVVDDSQLPKDRFSAERLKGVDSTLKIQPAKLEDSAVYLCASSLDLPWRAGNTIYFGEGSWLTVV.

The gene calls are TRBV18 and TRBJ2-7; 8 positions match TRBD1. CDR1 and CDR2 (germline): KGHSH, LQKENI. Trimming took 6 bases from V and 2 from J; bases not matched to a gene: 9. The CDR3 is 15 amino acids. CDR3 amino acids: CASSPGTGTTYEQYF. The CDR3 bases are TGTGCCAGCTCGCCCGGGACAGGTACTACCTACGAGCAGTACTTC.

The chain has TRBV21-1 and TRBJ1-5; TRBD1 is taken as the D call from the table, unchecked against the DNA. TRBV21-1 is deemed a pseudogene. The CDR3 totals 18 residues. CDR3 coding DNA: TGTGCCAGCAGCAAGGGGACAGGCACATCCGGGGGCAATCAGCCCCAGCATTTT. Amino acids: CASSKGTGTSGGNQPQHF.

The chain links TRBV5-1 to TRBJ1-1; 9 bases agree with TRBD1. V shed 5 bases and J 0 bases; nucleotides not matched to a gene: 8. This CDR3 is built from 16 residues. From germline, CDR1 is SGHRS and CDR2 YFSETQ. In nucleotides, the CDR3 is TGCGCCAGCAGAAGACAGGGGGTCCAATTGAACACTGAAGCTTTCTTT. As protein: CASRRQGVQLNTEAFF.

The chain's CDR3 is CASSYSRDSGLYSNQPQHF. The CDR3 DNA sequence: TGTGCCAGCAGTTACTCACGGGACAGTGGCTTGTATAGCAATCAGCCCCAGCATTTT. The chain links TRBV6-2 or TRBV6-3 to TRBJ1-5; 7 bases fit TRBD1. Per germline, CDR1 MNHEY and CDR2 SVGEGT. J gave up 0 bases and V 0 bases, and 11 bases lay outside the gene matches. This CDR3 is 19 amino acids long.

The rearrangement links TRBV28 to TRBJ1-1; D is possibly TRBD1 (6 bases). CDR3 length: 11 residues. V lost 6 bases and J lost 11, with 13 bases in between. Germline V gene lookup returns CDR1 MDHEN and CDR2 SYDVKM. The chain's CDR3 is CASRVTGSAFF. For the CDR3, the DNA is TGTGCCAGCAGAGTAACAGGGAGTGCTTTCTTT.

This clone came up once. The CDR3 sequence: CAWSLRPGPSGRALYEQYF. CDR3 DNA: TGTGCCTGGAGTCTAAGACCGGGTCCCAGCGGGAGGGCCTTATACGAGCAGTACTTC. The chain joins TRBV30 to TRBJ2-7, with 10 bases matching TRBD2. The germline V gene encodes CDR1 GTSNPN and CDR2 SVGIG (reference sequence). The CDR3 contains 19 residues. Germline trimming cut 2 bases from V and 4 bases from J; bases unmatched to any gene: 20.

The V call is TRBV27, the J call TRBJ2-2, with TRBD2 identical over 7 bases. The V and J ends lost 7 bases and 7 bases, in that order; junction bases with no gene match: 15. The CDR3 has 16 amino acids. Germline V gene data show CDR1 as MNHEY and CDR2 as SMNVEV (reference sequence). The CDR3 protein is CASMFLAREWNGELFF. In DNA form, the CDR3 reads TGTGCCAGCATGTTCTTAGCGCGGGAGTGGAACGGGGAGCTGTTTTTT.

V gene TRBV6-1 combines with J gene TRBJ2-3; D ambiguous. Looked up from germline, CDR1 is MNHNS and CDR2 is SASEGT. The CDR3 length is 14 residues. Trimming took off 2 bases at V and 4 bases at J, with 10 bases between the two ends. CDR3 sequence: CASSERVTPDTQYF. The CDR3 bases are TGTGCCAGCAGTGAACGGGTTACCCCAGATACGCAGTATTTT.

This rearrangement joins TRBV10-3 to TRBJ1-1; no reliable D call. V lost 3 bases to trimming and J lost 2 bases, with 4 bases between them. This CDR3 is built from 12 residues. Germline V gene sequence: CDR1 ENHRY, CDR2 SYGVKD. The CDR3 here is CAISDGNTEAFF. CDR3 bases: TGTGCCATCAGTGACGGTAACACTGAAGCTTTCTTT.

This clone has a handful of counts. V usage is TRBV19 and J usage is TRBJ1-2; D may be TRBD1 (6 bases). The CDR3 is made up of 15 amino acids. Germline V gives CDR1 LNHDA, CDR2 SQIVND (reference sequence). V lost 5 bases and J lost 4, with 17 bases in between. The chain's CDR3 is CASSPIVGASYGYTF. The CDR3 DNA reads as TGTGCCAGTAGTCCCATCGTGGGGGCGAGCTATGGCTACACCTTC.

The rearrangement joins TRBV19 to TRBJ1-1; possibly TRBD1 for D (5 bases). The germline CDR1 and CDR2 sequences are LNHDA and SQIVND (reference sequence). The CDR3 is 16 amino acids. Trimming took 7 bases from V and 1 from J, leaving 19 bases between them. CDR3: CASIAGARLTNTEAFF. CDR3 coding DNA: TGTGCCAGTATTGCTGGGGCTCGGCTAACGAACACTGAAGCTTTCTTT.

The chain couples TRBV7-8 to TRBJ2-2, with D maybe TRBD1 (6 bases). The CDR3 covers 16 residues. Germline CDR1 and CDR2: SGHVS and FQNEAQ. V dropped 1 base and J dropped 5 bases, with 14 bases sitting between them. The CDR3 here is CASSLGGIGTTGELFF. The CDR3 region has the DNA TGTGCCAGCAGCTTAGGGGGAATTGGGACAACCGGGGAGCTGTTTTTT.

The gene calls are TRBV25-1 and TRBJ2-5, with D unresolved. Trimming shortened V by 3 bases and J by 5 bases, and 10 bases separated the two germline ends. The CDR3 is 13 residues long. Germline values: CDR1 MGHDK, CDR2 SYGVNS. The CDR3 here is CASSDPPRETQYF. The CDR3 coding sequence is TGTGCCAGCAGTGATCCCCCTCGGGAGACCCAGTACTTC.

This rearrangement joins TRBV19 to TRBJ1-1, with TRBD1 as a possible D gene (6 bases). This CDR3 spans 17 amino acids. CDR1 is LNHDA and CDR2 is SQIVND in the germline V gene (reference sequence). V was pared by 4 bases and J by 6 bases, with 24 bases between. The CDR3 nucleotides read TGTGCCAGTAGTAAAGGAACAGGGCGAATCGTATCTTCTGAAGCTTTCTTT. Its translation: CASSKGTGRIVSSEAFF.

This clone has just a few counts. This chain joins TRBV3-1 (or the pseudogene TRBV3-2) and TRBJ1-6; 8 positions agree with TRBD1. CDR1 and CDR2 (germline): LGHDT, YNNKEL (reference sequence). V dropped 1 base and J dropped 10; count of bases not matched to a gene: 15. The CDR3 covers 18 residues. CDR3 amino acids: CASSQVVTQDRAPSPLHF. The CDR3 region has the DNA TGTGCCAGCAGCCAAGTTGTTACCCAGGACAGGGCGCCGTCACCCCTCCACTTT.